One TCR beta chain is described in this entry. No antigen is known for it. These data originate in a study of shared clonotypes between healthy human individuals. Study-wide results and caveats: Despite large depth, rarefaction showed incomplete sorted-subset sequencing. Owing to a small donor count, the genetic and exposure-history diversity represented was limited. When compared with the clonotypes that were shared by all four sorted-subset donors, the non-shared clonotypes turned out to have lower generation probabilities.

Produced via immunoSEQ multiplex PCR; TCRdb's table is partial and in-frame only. The data show fewer than 3 million clones, 85% to 95% seen once. Deletions cut 3 bases from V and 4 bases from J, with 13 bases between. CDR3 length: 16 amino acids. Germline values: CDR1 SGHDN, CDR2 FVKESK. The study drew all its donors from Caucasian adults living in Nashville, Tennessee. The origin of this receptor is a man aged 18 to 29 in good health. Some clones in this sample may be carry-over from other donors' samples. The sample was naive CD4+ T cells from PBMCs. Indicated subset: CD45RA+ positively selected. This sequence joins TRBV14 and TRBJ2-6, with D possibly matching TRBD1 (6 bases). DNA of the CDR3: TGTGCCAGCAGCCATACAGGGCTGGGGGGGGCCAACGTCCTGACTTTC. It yields the protein CASSHTGLGGANVLTF.